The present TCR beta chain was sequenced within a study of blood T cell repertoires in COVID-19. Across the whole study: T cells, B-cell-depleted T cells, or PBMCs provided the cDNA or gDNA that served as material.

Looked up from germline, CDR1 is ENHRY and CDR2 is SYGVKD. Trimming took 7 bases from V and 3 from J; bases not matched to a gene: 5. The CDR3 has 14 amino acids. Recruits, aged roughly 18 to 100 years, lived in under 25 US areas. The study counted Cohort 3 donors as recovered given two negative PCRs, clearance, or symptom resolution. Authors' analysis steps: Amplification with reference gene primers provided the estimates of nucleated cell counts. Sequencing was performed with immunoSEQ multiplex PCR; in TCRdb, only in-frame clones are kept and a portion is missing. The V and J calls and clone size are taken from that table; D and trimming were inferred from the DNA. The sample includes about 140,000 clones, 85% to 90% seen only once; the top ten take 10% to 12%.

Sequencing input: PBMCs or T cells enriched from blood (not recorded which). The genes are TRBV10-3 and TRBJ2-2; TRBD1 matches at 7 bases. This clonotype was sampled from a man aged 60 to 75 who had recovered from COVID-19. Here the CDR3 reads CAINEQGYTGELFF. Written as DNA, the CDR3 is TGTGCCATCAACGAACAGGGGTACACCGGGGAGCTGTTTTTT.